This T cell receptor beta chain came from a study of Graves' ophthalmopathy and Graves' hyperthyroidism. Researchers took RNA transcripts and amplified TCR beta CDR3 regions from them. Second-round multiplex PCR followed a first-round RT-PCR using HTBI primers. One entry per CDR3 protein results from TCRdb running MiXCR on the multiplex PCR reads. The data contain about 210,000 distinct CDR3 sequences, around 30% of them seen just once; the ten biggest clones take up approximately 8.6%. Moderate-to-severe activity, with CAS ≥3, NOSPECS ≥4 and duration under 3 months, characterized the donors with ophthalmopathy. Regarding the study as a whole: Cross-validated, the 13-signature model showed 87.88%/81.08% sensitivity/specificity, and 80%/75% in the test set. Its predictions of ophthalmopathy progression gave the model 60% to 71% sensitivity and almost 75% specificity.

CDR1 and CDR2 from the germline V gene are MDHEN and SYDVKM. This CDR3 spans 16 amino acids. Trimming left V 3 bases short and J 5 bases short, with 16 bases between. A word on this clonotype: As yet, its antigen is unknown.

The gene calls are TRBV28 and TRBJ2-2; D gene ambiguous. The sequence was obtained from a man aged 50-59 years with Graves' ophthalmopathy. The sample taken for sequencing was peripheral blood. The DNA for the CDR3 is TGTGCCAGCAGTTTGACCCATGTGGGCCAAACCGGGGAGCTGTTTTTT. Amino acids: CASSLTHVGQTGELFF.